The text below deals with one T cell receptor (beta chain). The sample is drawn from a study of blood T cell repertoires in COVID-19. Study-wide context: The study drew acute and convalescent COVID-19 samples from the United States, Italy and Spain.

Living in under 30 US areas, the participants were between roughly 18 and 89 years of age. Assignment of participants to cohorts was predicated upon participant-reported clinical history. The data were produced by immunoSEQ multiplex PCR, yet TCRdb's version contains in-frame clones alone and is incomplete. The data hold about 220,000 clones, with roughly 90% observed a single time. The CDR3 is made up of 15 amino acids. The germline V gene encodes CDR1 SEHNR and CDR2 FQNEAQ (reference sequence). J was trimmed by 6 bases and V by 4 bases; bases with no gene match: 6. This clonotype originated in a woman aged 30 to 39 who had recovered from COVID-19. The chain couples TRBV7-9 to TRBJ2-2; 9 nucleotides match TRBD1. Sequences were obtained from PBMCs or T cells enriched from blood (not recorded which). CDR3 DNA: TGTGCCAGCAGCTCCACCGGGACAGGGTCCGGGGAGCTGTTTTTT. This codes for CASSSTGTGSGELFF.